What follows are 11 T cell receptor beta chains derived from one specimen sequenced in a study of somatic mutations in cytotoxic T cells in rheumatoid arthritis. Sequencing was performed with immunoSEQ multiplex PCR; in TCRdb, only in-frame clones are kept and a portion is missing. The sample includes about 29,000 clones, approximately 86% of them seen just once. The sequenced material came from CD8+ T cells sorted from blood. These receptors were collected from an adult with rheumatoid arthritis.

The chain couples TRBV27 to TRBJ1-3; 7 nucleotides line up with TRBD1. Germline lookup yields CDR1 MNHEY and CDR2 SMNVEV (reference sequence). The CDR3 covers 16 residues. J lost 3 bases, V lost 2 bases, and 7 bases had no gene match. The CDR3 here is CASSLKGGGVGNTIYF. The CDR3 nucleotides read TGTGCCAGCAGTTTAAAGGGAGGGGGCGTTGGAAACACCATATATTTT.

The rearrangement joins TRBV7-2 to TRBJ2-7; 8 nucleotides align to TRBD2. The ends lost 5 bases at V and 5 bases at J; junction bases unmatched: 5. Germline CDR1 SGHTA, CDR2 FQGNSA. The CDR3 covers 13 residues. CDR3 DNA: TGTGCCAGCAGCCCCGGACTAGCCAACGAGCAGTACTTC. It translates to CASSPGLANEQYF.

This rearrangement joins TRBV19 to TRBJ2-2, with a weak D call TRBD1 (6 bases). The CDR3 consists of 13 residues. Trimming shortened V by 9 bases and J by 7 bases, and 15 bases separated the two germline ends. Looked up from germline, CDR1 is LNHDA and CDR2 is SQIVND (reference sequence). The CDR3 DNA reads TGTGCCAGCCTCAGGGGACGGGGCGGGGAGCTGTTTTTT. It is translated as CASLRGRGGELFF.

The V call is TRBV7-6, the J call TRBJ2-1; 10 bases are a match to TRBD1. The trim removed 0 bases at V and 9 bases at J, leaving 8 bases unmatched. Germline values: CDR1 SGHVS, CDR2 FNYEAQ. The CDR3 is 16 amino acids. The CDR3 reads CASSLAGTGAPGEQFF. The CDR3 bases are TGTGCCAGCAGCTTAGCCGGGACAGGGGCCCCGGGTGAGCAGTTCTTC.

This clone was counted once. The chain carries TRBV5-4 and TRBJ2-3; TRBD1 matches 10 bases. The CDR3 is made up of 16 amino acids. Per the germline V gene, CDR1 is SGHNT and CDR2 is YYREEE (reference sequence). J lost 2 bases, V lost 4 bases, and 7 bases had no gene match. Here the CDR3 DNA reads TGTGCCAGCAGCGCGGGGACAGGGGTATTCACAGATACGCAGTATTTT. This encodes CASSAGTGVFTDTQYF.

This clone was picked up one time. The CDR3 loop is CASSLDGYGYTF. The CDR3, as DNA: TGCGCCAGCAGCTTGGATGGCTATGGCTACACCTTC. The rearrangement uses TRBV5-1 and TRBJ1-2, with D hard to call. The CDR3 contains 12 residues. Germline CDR1 SGHRS, CDR2 YFSETQ. Trimming took off 0 bases at V and 4 bases at J, with 4 bases between the two ends.

J is TRBJ1-4 and V is TRBV30; D may be TRBD1 (5 bases). The length of the CDR3 is 18 residues. V dropped 0 bases and J dropped 5 bases, with 22 bases sitting between them. Germline loops: CDR1 GTSNPN, CDR2 SVGIG (reference sequence). This CDR3 is CAWSVFHLGGGENEKLFF. CDR3 DNA sequence: TGTGCCTGGAGTGTATTCCACCTCGGGGGGGGAGAGAATGAAAAACTGTTTTTT.

V is TRBV28 and J is TRBJ1-3; 7 bases agree with TRBD1. The germline CDR1 and CDR2 sequences are MDHEN and SYDVKM. The CDR3 runs 14 residues. V dropped 6 bases and J dropped 2; count of bases not matched to a gene: 4. CDR3 region: CASRPGQTGNTIYF. The CDR3 coding sequence is TGTGCCAGCAGGCCGGGACAGACTGGAAACACCATATATTTT.

About this clone itself: At the DNA level, this CDR3 is encoded by other sequences in the same sample as well. This chain links TRBV5-6 with TRBJ1-2, with TRBD1 matching over 8 bases. Germline V gene sequence: CDR1 SGHDT, CDR2 YYEEEE. V gave up 2 bases and J gave up 6 bases; unmatched junction bases: 3. CDR3 length equals 13 residues. The CDR3 is CASSFQGADGYTF. DNA for the CDR3: TGTGCCAGCAGCTTTCAGGGGGCGGATGGCTACACCTTC.

The chain uses TRBV7-3 and TRBJ2-1; maybe TRBD1 (5 bases). Germline CDR1 is SGHTA and CDR2 is FQGTGA. This CDR3 comprises 18 residues. Trimming shortened V by 1 base and J by 0 bases, and 16 bases separated the two germline ends. The CDR3, as DNA: TGTGCCAGCAGCTTAAGGGGCCCAGCGCAGAGCTCCTACAATGAGCAGTTCTTC. The encoded protein is CASSLRGPAQSSYNEQFF.

The chain combines TRBV4-1 with TRBJ1-2; no firm D call. Trimming stripped 2 bases from V and 5 bases from J, with 15 bases between. CDR1 is MGHRA and CDR2 is YSYEKL in the germline V gene. The CDR3 covers 15 residues. The CDR3 DNA reads TGCGCCAGCAGCCAATCCTATCAGGCGATTTATGGCTACACCTTC. This translates into CASSQSYQAIYGYTF.